The rows below give T cell receptor beta chains drawn from one sample of a study of patients and donors after allogeneic stem cell transplantation. MiXCR, run by TCRdb on the RT-PCR reads, gives a single entry per CDR3 protein. Among about a million distinct CDR3 sequences listed, around 17% were seen once. Sequencing input: blood, either unsorted or a sorted T cell fraction (not recorded which). These receptors all come from a human donor who was either an allogeneic HSCT recipient or a stem cell or donor lymphocyte infusion donor (not recorded which). It is not recorded whose cells these are; they may come from a transplant donor. CDR3s include the opening cysteine and the closing phenylalanine or tryptophan. The D gene is left open where the match is weak. The listing skips clone size in some rows; elsewhere it reads once, few, many or a size class.

few | TRBJ2-3 | TRBV12-3/TRBV12-4 | NA | CASSHPRSTDTQYF | TGTGCCAGCAGTCACCCCCGGAGCACAGATACGCAGTATTTT
NA | TRBJ2-3 | TRBV15 | TRBD2 | CATSREAAGGQDTQYF | TGTGCCACCAGCAGAGAAGCAGCGGGGGGTCAGGATACGCAGTATTTT
few | TRBJ2-3 | TRBV5-1 | NA | CASSKPERRTDTQYF | TGCGCCAGCAGCAAACCCGAGCGTCGCACAGATACGCAGTATTTT
NA | TRBJ2-2 | TRBV29-1 | NA | CSVEVGRTNTGELFF | TGCAGCGTTGAAGTCGGCAGAACGAACACCGGGGAGCTGTTTTTT
NA | TRBJ1-5 | TRBV5-6 | TRBD1 | CASSSTGRGNQPQHF | TGTGCCAGCAGCTCGACAGGGAGGGGGAATCAGCCCCAGCATTTT
NA | TRBJ1-6 | TRBV7-2 | NA | CASRYWDRGNSPLHF | TGTGCCAGCAGGTACTGGGATAGAGGGAATTCACCCCTCCACTTT
many | TRBJ2-1 | TRBV9 | NA | CASSVAASNEQFF | TGTGCCAGCAGCGTAGCGGCGAGTAATGAGCAGTTCTTC
few | TRBJ2-1 | TRBV6-1 | NA | CASRATRQYNEQFF | TGTGCCAGCAGAGCTACAAGACAGTACAATGAGCAGTTCTTC
few | TRBJ2-1 | TRBV4-3 | NA | CASSPGGRYNEQFF | TGCGCCAGCAGCCCGGGGGGCCGTTACAATGAGCAGTTCTTC
NA | TRBJ2-2 | TRBV4-2 | NA | CASSQDGTFNTGELFF | TGTGCCAGCAGCCAAGATGGGACTTTTAACACCGGGGAGCTGTTTTTT